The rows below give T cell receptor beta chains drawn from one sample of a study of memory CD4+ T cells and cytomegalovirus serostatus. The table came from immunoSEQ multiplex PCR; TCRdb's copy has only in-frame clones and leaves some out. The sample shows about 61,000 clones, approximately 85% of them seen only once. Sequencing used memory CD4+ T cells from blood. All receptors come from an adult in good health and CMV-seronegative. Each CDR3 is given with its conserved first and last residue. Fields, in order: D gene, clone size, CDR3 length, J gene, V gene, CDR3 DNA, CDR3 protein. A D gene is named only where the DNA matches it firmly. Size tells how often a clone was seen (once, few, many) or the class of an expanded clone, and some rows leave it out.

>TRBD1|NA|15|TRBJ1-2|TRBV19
TGTGCCAGTAGTATAGCCAGGGGGCTTAACTATGGCTACACCTTC
CASSIARGLNYGYTF
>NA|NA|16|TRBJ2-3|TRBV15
TGTGCCACCACCCCCCCGGGGCCAGGGGGCACAGATACGCAGTATTTT
CATTPPGPGGTDTQYF
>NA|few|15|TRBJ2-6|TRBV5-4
TGTGCCAGCAGCTCGGGCCTCTCTGGGGCCAACGTCCTGACTTTC
CASSSGLSGANVLTF
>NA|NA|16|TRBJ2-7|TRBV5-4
TGTGCCAGCAGCCAGGGGGTCGGGAGAGCGACCTACGAGCAGTACTTC
CASSQGVGRATYEQYF
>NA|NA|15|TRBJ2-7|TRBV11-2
TGTGCCAGCAGCTTAGGCGGGATCCTTAGGGGTGAGCAGTACTTC
CASSLGGILRGEQYF
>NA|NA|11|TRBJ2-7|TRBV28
TGTGCCACACAGGGCTCCCACGAGCAGTACTTC
CATQGSHEQYF
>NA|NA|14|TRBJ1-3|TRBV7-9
TGTGCCAGCTTACCCCCGGGTATAACGAACACCATATATTTT
CASLPPGITNTIYF
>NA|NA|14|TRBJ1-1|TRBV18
TGTGCCAGCTCACCCCTGGACGGGAACACTGAAGCTTTCTTT
CASSPLDGNTEAFF
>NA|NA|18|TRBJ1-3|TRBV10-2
TGCGCCAGCAGTGGGGGTGCGCAGAGGGTCGGAGAGGGAAACACCATATATTTT
CASSGGAQRVGEGNTIYF
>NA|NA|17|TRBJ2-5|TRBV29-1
TGCAGCGTTGGGGGGATCAGGGGACGGGATGCCAAAGAGACCCAGTACTTC
CSVGGIRGRDAKETQYF
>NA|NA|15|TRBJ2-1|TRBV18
TGTGCCAGCTCACCACCGAGGACGGCTTTCAATGAGCAGTTCTTC
CASSPPRTAFNEQFF
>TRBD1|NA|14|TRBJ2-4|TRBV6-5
TGTGCCAGCAGACCCGGAGGGACAGGGGCTATTCAGTACTTC
CASRPGGTGAIQYF
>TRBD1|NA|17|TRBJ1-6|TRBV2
TGTGCCAGCAGTCCACCGGGACAGGCCCCAAAAGATTCACCCCTCCACTTT
CASSPPGQAPKDSPLHF
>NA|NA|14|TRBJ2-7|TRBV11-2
TGTGCCAGCAGCTTAGCGCATGGCACCTACGAGCAGTACTTC
CASSLAHGTYEQYF
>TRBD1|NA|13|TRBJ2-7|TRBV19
TGTGCCACCTCGGGACAGTTTTCCTACGAGCAGTACTTC
CATSGQFSYEQYF
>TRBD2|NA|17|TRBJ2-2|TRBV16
TGTGCCAGCAGCCAATCTCTGGCGGGAGCCAACACCGGGGAGCTGTTTTTT
CASSQSLAGANTGELFF
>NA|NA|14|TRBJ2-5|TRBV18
TGTGCCAGCTCACCACCGTCTAGCCGGGAGACCCAGTACTTC
CASSPPSSRETQYF
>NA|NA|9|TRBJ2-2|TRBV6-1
TGTGAAGGGGACCGGGGAGCTGTTTTT
CEGDRGAVF
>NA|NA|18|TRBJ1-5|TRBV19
TGTGCCAGTAGTATAGCGGCAGGGGTCGCCTATAGCAATCAGCCCCAGCATTTT
CASSIAAGVAYSNQPQHF
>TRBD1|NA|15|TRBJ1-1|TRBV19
TGTGCCAGTACCAAGACACGGACAGGGGCCTTGGAAGCTTTCTTT
CASTKTRTGALEAFF
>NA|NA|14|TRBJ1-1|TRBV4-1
TGCGCCAGCAGCCAAGAGACGAGGAACACTGAAGCTTTCTTT
CASSQETRNTEAFF
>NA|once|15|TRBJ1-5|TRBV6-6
TGTGCCAGCAGTTATTCCGCAGGGGCGAATCAGCCCCAGCATTTT
CASSYSAGANQPQHF
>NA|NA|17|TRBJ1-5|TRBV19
TGTGCCAGTAGTATAGAGGACAGCCCCTATAGCAATCAGCCCCAGCATTTT
CASSIEDSPYSNQPQHF
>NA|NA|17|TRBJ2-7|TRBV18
TGTGCCAGCTCACGCGACAGGGCTGGGACTAGACTTTACGAGCAGTACTTC
CASSRDRAGTRLYEQYF
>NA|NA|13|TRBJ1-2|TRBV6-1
TGTGCCAGCAGTCGAGGGGGTGCCTATGGCTACACCTTC
CASSRGGAYGYTF
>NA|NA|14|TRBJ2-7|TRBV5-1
TGCGCCAGCAGCTTGTCCGGGGGAGCTTACGAGCAGTACTTC
CASSLSGGAYEQYF
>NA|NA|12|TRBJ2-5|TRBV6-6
TGTGCCAGCAGTAGACAGCAAGAGACCCAGTACTTC
CASSRQQETQYF
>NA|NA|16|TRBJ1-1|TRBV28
TGTGCCAGCAGTTTAAGGGGGGCGTTTTCAGGGCCAGAAGCTTTCTTT
CASSLRGAFSGPEAFF
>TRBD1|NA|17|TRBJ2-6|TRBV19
TGTGCCACCAAAAGAGGGGGCGATGCTTCTGGGGCCAACGTCCTGACTTTC
CATKRGGDASGANVLTF
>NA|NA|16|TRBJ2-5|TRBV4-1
TGCGCCAGCAGCCAAGGCTTGACAGCAGATCCGGAGACCCAGTACTTC
CASSQGLTADPETQYF
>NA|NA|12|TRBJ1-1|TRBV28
TGTGCCAGCGGGCAGGCAAACACTGAAGCTTTCTTT
CASGQANTEAFF
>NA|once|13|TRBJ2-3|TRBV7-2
TGTGCCAGCAGCTTAAGGGTCGCAGATACGCAGTATTTT
CASSLRVADTQYF
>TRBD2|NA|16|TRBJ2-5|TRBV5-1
TGCGCCAGAACATTATCCAGCGGGGGGCACAAAGAGACCCAGTACTTC
CARTLSSGGHKETQYF
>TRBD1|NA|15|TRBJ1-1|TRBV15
TGTGCCACCAGCAGAGAGACAGGGGGCTACACTGAAGCTTTCTTT
CATSRETGGYTEAFF
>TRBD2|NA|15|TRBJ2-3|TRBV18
TGTGCCAGCTCAGGACTAGCGGCTAGCACAGATACGCAGTATTTT
CASSGLAASTDTQYF
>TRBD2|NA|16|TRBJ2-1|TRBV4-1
TGCGCCAGCAGCCAAGGACTAGCGGGGTCCTACAATGAGCAGTTCTTC
CASSQGLAGSYNEQFF
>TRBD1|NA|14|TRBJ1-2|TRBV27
TGTGCCAGCAGTCAGCGGGACAGCTACTATGGCTACACCTTC
CASSQRDSYYGYTF
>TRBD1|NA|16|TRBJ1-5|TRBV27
TGTGCCAGCAGGTCCTTGGCGGACAGGGGAACTCAGCCCCAGCATTTT
CASRSLADRGTQPQHF
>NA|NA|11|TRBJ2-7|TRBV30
TGTGCCTGGAGTGTGGCGGGCGCCCAACACTTC
CAWSVAGAQHF
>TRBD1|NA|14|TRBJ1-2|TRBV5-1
TGCGCCAGCAGCCCGCGGACAGGGTGGGAAGATGACACCTTC
CASSPRTGWEDDTF
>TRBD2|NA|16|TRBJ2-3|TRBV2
TGTGCCAGCAGTGAACAACTAGCGGGGGGCACAGATACGCAGTATTTT
CASSEQLAGGTDTQYF
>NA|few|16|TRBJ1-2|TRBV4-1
TGCGCCAGCAGGCCGCCCCTCGGGAGGGGGAACTATGGCTACACCTTC
CASRPPLGRGNYGYTF
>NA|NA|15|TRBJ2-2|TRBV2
TGTGCCAGCGGACCTAACCGGGGCCCAACCGGGGAGCTGTTTTTT
CASGPNRGPTGELFF
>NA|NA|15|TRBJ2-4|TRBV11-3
TGTGCCAGCAGCCTCGGGGGCGGAGGCAAAAACATTCAGTACTTC
CASSLGGGGKNIQYF
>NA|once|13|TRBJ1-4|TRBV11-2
TGTGCCAGCAGGCGTGCAACTAATGAAAAACTGTTTTTT
CASRRATNEKLFF
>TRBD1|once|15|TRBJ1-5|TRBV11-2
TGTGCCAGCAGTCTCGGGGGACAGGGTAATCAGCCCCAGCATTTT
CASSLGGQGNQPQHF
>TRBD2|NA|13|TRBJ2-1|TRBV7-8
TGTGCCAGCAGCCGCTCGGGAGGGGTTGAGCAGTTCTTC
CASSRSGGVEQFF
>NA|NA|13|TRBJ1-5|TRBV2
TGTGCCAGTTCACAATATAGCAATCAGCCCCAGCATTTT
CASSQYSNQPQHF